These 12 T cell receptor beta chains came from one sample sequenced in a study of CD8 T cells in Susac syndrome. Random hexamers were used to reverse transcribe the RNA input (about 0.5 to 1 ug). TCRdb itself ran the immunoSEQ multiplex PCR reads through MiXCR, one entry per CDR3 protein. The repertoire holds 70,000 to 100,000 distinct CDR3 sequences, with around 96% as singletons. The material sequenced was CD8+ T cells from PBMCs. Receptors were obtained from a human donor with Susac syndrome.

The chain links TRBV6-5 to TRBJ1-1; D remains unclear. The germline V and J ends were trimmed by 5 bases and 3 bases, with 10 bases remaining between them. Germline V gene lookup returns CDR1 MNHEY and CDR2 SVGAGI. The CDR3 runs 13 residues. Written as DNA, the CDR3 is TGTGCCAGCAGTCTTGAACGGGACACTGAAGCTTTCTTT. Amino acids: CASSLERDTEAFF.

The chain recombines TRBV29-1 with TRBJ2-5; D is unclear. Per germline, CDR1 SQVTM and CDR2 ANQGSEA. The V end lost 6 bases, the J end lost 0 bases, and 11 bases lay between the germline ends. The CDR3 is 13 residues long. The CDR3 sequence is CSVALSYQETQYF. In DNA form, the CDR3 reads TGCAGCGTGGCCCTTTCGTACCAAGAGACCCAGTACTTC. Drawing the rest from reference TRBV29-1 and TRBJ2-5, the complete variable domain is SAVISQKPSRDICQRGTSLTIQCQVDSQVTMMFWYRQQPGQSLTLIATANQGSEATYESGFVIDKFPISRPNLTFSTLTVSNMSPEDSSIYLCSVALSYQETQYFGPGTRLLVL.

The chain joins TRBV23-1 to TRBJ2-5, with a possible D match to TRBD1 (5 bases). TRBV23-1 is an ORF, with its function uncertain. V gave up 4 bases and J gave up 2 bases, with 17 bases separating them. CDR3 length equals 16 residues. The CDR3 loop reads CASSLKTGVGQETQYF. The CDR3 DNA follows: TGCGCCAGCAGTCTAAAAACAGGCGTAGGTCAAGAGACCCAGTACTTC.

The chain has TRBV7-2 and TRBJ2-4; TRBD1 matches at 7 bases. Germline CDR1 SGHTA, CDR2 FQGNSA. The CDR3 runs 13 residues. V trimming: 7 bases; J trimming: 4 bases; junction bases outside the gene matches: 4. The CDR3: CASTLDRKNIQYF. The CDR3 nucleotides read TGTGCCAGCACCCTGGACAGGAAAAACATTCAGTACTTC.

The CDR3 reads CAWSPTMNTEAFF. CDR3 DNA sequence: TGTGCCTGGAGTCCGACCATGAACACTGAAGCTTTCTTT. The chain recombines TRBV30 with TRBJ1-1; no clear D. V was clipped by 2 bases and J by 0 bases, with 7 bases between them. This CDR3 has 13 amino acids. Germline V gene data show CDR1 as GTSNPN and CDR2 as SVGIG (reference sequence).

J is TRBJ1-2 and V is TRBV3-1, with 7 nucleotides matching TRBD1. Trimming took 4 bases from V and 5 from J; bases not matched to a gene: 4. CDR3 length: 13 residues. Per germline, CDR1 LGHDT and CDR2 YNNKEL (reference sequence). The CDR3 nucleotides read TGTGCCAGCAGCCCGTACAGGGGTTATGGCTACACCTTC. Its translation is CASSPYRGYGYTF.

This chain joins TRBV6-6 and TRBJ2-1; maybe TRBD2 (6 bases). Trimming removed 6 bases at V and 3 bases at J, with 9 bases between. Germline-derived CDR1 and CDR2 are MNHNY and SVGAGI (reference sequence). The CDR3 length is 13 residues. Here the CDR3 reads CASRWGDYNEQFF. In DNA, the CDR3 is TGTGCCAGCAGATGGGGGGACTACAATGAGCAGTTCTTC.

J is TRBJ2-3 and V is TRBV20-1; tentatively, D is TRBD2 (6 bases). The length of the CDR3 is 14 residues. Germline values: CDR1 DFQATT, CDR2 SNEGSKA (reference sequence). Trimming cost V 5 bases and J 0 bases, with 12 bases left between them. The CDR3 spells CSASGTFSTDTQYF. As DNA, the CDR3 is TGCAGTGCTTCCGGGACTTTTAGCACAGATACGCAGTATTTT.

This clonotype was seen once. CDR3 in amino acids: CASSPAGEYEQYF. In DNA form, the CDR3 reads TGTGCCAGCAGCCCGGCAGGGGAATACGAGCAGTACTTC. V gene TRBV12-3 or TRBV12-4 combines with J gene TRBJ2-7; D possibly corresponds to TRBD1 (6 bases). The CDR3 runs 13 residues. Trimming removed 6 bases at V and 4 bases at J, with 13 bases between.

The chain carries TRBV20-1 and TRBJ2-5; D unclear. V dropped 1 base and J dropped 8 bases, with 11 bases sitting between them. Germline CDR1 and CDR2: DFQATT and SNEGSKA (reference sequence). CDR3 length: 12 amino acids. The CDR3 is CSARGPESTQYF. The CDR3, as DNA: TGCAGTGCTAGAGGTCCTGAGTCAACCCAGTACTTC.

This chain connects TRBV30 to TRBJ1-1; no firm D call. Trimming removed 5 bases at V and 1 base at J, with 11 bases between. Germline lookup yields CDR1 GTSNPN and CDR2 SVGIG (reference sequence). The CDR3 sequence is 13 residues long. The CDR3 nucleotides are TGTGCCTGGGGTTTAAGCCCGAACACTGAAGCTTTCTTT. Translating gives CAWGLSPNTEAFF.

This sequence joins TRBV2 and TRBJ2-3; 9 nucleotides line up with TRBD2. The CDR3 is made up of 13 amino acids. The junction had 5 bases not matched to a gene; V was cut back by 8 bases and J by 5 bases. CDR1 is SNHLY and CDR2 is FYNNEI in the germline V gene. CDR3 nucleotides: TGTGCCAGCGCGGGGGGGCCGGGAGATACGCAGTATTTT. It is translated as CASAGGPGDTQYF.